This passage covers 18 T cell receptor beta chains from one sample sequenced in a study of blood T cell repertoires in COVID-19. The data were produced by immunoSEQ multiplex PCR, yet TCRdb's version contains in-frame clones alone and is incomplete. The top ten hold almost 4% of the sample, which has 45,000 to 65,000 clones, roughly 90% seen once. Sequenced: peripheral blood. These receptors were collected from a man aged 50-59 years with acute or convalescent COVID-19.

The chain joins TRBV7-8 to TRBJ1-2; TRBD1 agrees at 9 bases. Germline lookup yields CDR1 SGHVS and CDR2 FQNEAQ. J gave up 6 bases and V 0 bases, and 8 bases lay outside the gene matches. This CDR3 region has 16 residues. The CDR3 reads CASSLAHSQGADGYTF. The CDR3 DNA reads as TGTGCCAGCAGCTTAGCTCACTCACAGGGGGCAGATGGCTACACCTTC.

This clone occurred once. J is TRBJ2-7 and V is TRBV11-2, with 7 bases fitting TRBD1. The trim removed 6 bases at V and 1 base at J, leaving 3 bases unmatched. The germline CDR1 and CDR2 sequences are SGHAT and FQNNGV. The CDR3 sequence is 13 residues long. CDR3 protein: CASRGTASYEQYF. The DNA for the CDR3 is TGTGCCAGCAGGGGGACAGCTTCCTACGAGCAGTACTTC.

This clone came up once. The J gene is TRBJ2-1, the V gene TRBV4-3; 10 positions agree with TRBD2. This CDR3 spans 16 amino acids. Germline values: CDR1 LGHNA, CDR2 YSLEER. Trimming at V came to 3 bases and at J to 5 bases, leaving 7 bases not matched to a gene. The CDR3 reads CASSQTPGLAHNEQFF. CDR3 in DNA: TGCGCCAGCAGCCAGACGCCGGGACTAGCGCACAATGAGCAGTTCTTC.

The genes are TRBV6-5 and TRBJ2-7; D perhaps matches TRBD1 (6 bases). Germline values: CDR1 MNHEY, CDR2 SVGAGI. V was pared by 6 bases and J by 4 bases, with 19 bases between. There are 15 residues in the CDR3. CDR3 region: CASSQQGQGRYEQYF. The DNA of the CDR3 is TGTGCCAGCAGCCAACAGGGACAAGGTAGATACGAGCAGTACTTC.

The chain couples TRBV11-3 to TRBJ2-1; D gene unclear. Germline V gives CDR1 SGHNT, CDR2 YENEEA. V was trimmed by 2 bases and J by 5 bases, leaving 7 bases between them. The CDR3 has 13 amino acids. In nucleotides, the CDR3 is TGTGCCAGCAGCTTAACTACCCACAATGAGCAGTTCTTC. This codes for CASSLTTHNEQFF.

The chain uses TRBV4-1 and TRBJ1-5, with 8 bases identical to TRBD1. With 1 base clipped from V and 7 bases from J, the junction kept 3 bases outside the gene matches. The CDR3 is 14 amino acids. CDR1 is MGHRA, CDR2 YSYEKL, per germline. This CDR3 is CASSQGTGGQPQHF. The CDR3 bases are TGCGCCAGCAGCCAAGGCACAGGGGGACAGCCCCAGCATTTT.

The chain uses TRBV3-1 (or the pseudogene TRBV3-2) and TRBJ2-3; D remains unclear. Trimming took off 0 bases at V and 7 bases at J, with 11 bases between the two ends. The germline V gene encodes CDR1 LGHDT and CDR2 YNNKEL (reference sequence). The CDR3 runs to 14 residues. CDR3 in amino acids: CASSQDVSTHTQYF. In DNA form, the CDR3 reads TGTGCCAGCAGCCAAGATGTCTCGACTCATACGCAGTATTTT.

This chain joins TRBV15 and TRBJ1-2; TRBD1 is a possible D gene (6 bases). The CDR3 loop spans 14 amino acids. Trimming left V 5 bases short and J 1 base short, with 11 bases between. Per the germline V gene, CDR1 is LNHNV and CDR2 is YYDKDF (reference sequence). CDR3 coding DNA: TGTGCCACCAGCGGAATCAGGGGTAACTATGGCTACACCTTC. This sequence encodes CATSGIRGNYGYTF.

This clone was observed a single time. In DNA form, the CDR3 reads TGTGCCAGCAGTGAAGCGACTAGCGGGAGGGCCAGGAATGAGCAGTTCTTC. Translating it yields CASSEATSGRARNEQFF. The J gene is TRBJ2-1, the V gene TRBV2; 14 nucleotides agree with TRBD2. The CDR3 has 17 amino acids. Trimming cost V 0 bases and J 7 bases; bases outside gene matches: 5. CDR1 SNHLY and CDR2 FYNNEI come from the germline V gene.

The gene calls are TRBV3-1 (or the pseudogene TRBV3-2) and TRBJ1-6; TRBD1 aligns across 8 bases. The CDR3 sequence is 16 residues long. Per the germline V gene, CDR1 is LGHDT and CDR2 is YNNKEL (reference sequence). V dropped 2 bases and J dropped 10; count of bases not matched to a gene: 10. CDR3: CASSQTVKDRDSPLHF. The DNA for the CDR3 is TGTGCCAGCAGCCAAACCGTCAAGGACAGGGACTCACCCCTCCACTTT.

V usage is TRBV19 and J usage is TRBJ2-1; 11 bases map to TRBD2. The germline gives CDR1 LNHDA, CDR2 SQIVND (reference sequence). Losses at the gene ends were 1 base for V and 7 bases for J; bases not matched to a gene: 18. This CDR3 is 20 amino acids long. CDR3 sequence: CASSIGPRPPGTSGRNEQFF. The DNA for the CDR3 is TGTGCCAGTAGTATAGGCCCTCGCCCCCCCGGGACTAGCGGTAGGAATGAGCAGTTCTTC. Supplemented by reference TRBV19 and TRBJ2-1, the full variable domain reads DGGITQSPKYLFRKEGQNVTLSCEQNLNHDAMYWYRQDPGQGLRLIYYSQIVNDFQKGDIAEGYSVSREKKESFPLTVTSAQKNPTAFYLCASSIGPRPPGTSGRNEQFFGPGTRLTVL.

The chain uses TRBV6-6 and TRBJ1-2, with 8 bases fitting TRBD1. This CDR3 spans 14 amino acids. V lost 2 bases and J lost 6; bases outside the gene matches: 5. The germline gives CDR1 MNHNY, CDR2 SVGAGI (reference sequence). The DNA for the CDR3 is TGTGCCAGCAGTTACCGGGACAGGTGGGATGGCTACACCTTC. Amino acid sequence: CASSYRDRWDGYTF.

The chain couples TRBV30 to TRBJ2-1; TRBD2 aligns across 9 bases. CDR1 GTSNPN and CDR2 SVGIG come from the germline V gene (reference sequence). CDR3 length equals 14 residues. Trimming took 2 bases from V and 10 from J; bases not matched to a gene: 9. CDR3 DNA: TGTGCCTGGAGTTTTACTAGCGGGCGGCAGGAGCAGTTCTTC. This codes for CAWSFTSGRQEQFF.

The rearrangement uses TRBV7-6 and TRBJ2-3, with 8 bases aligning to TRBD2. The CDR3 length is 15 residues. V shed 1 base and J 4 bases; nucleotides not matched to a gene: 4. Germline values: CDR1 SGHVS, CDR2 FNYEAQ. The CDR3: CASSLGGTRSDTQYF. The CDR3 DNA reads as TGTGCCAGCAGCTTAGGAGGGACTAGATCAGATACGCAGTATTTT.

The CDR3 protein is CASGLGDREGEPQHF. The CDR3, as DNA: TGTGCTAGTGGTTTGGGGGACAGGGAGGGTGAGCCCCAGCATTTT. This chain uses TRBV12-5 with TRBJ1-5; TRBD1 agrees at 9 bases. CDR3 length equals 15 residues. From germline, CDR1 is LGHNT and CDR2 FRNRAP. The J segment lost 8 bases and the V segment lost 1 base, leaving 6 bases of the junction unmatched.

The rearrangement links TRBV27 to TRBJ1-2; a weak D match, TRBD1 (5 bases). This CDR3 spans 16 amino acids. The germline V and J ends were trimmed by 5 bases and 7 bases, with 23 bases remaining between them. Germline lookup yields CDR1 MNHEY and CDR2 SMNVEV (reference sequence). As DNA, the CDR3 is TGTGCCAGCAGTCCCAGATCTTGGGCCTCGGGGGGTGGCTACACCTTC. This sequence encodes CASSPRSWASGGGYTF.

V is TRBV6-5 and J is TRBJ1-5; 7 bases align to TRBD1. The J segment lost 7 bases and the V segment lost 6 bases, leaving 9 bases of the junction unmatched. Germline V gene sequence: CDR1 MNHEY, CDR2 SVGAGI. The CDR3 has 14 residues. CDR3 region: CASRRQGERQPQHF. CDR3 DNA sequence: TGTGCCAGCAGGAGGCAGGGGGAGAGGCAGCCCCAGCATTTT.

This chain connects TRBV27 to TRBJ2-1; 7 bases fit TRBD2. This CDR3 comprises 15 residues. Germline CDR1 MNHEY, CDR2 SMNVEV (reference sequence). The J segment lost 12 bases and the V segment lost 4 bases, leaving 15 bases of the junction unmatched. The CDR3, as DNA: TGTGCCAGCAGTTCCGGGACTATGACTCTAATGACGCAGTTCTTC. As protein: CASSSGTMTLMTQFF.